This T cell receptor beta chain was obtained from a study of graft-versus-host responses after intestinal transplantation. Turning to the study itself: Anti-thymocyte globulin induction, then tacrolimus and steroids for two to four years, went to all recipients.

Concerning this clone: Its target is unknown.

J lost 0 bases, V lost 0 bases, and 0 bases had no gene match. The CDR3 extends over 16 amino acids. CDR1 is LGHNA, CDR2 YSLEER, per germline. Profiling relied on immunoSEQ multiplex PCR, and the TCRdb table lists in-frame clones only, not all of them. Here the sample spans almost 85,000 clones, 91% being singletons. Overall study results and limits: Declining HvG levels early post-transplant were linked to peak circulating GvH clone levels. GvH clones were found in recipient marrow; some appeared first in ileum or blood. Allografts from individuals with graft-donor T cell macrochimerism displayed high graft-versus-host to host-versus-graft clonal ratios.

The origin of this receptor is a human donor who received an intestinal transplant. The J gene is TRBJ2-2, the V gene TRBV4-3, with TRBD1 matching 8 bases. The source material was unstimulated CD4+ T cells sorted from spleen or lymph node cells, sampled before intestinal transplant. This CDR3 is CASSQEDRANTGELFF. DNA of the CDR3: TGCGCCAGCAGCCAAGAGGACAGGGCGAACACCGGGGAGCTGTTTTTT.